In this sample, the clone carrying this T cell receptor beta chain turned up many times. The data were taken from a study of early T cells in non-severe SARS-CoV-2 infection. Turning to the study itself: From unsorted whole blood, bulk RNA was sequenced, and the chains remained unpaired.

CDR3 size: 13 residues. Per germline, CDR1 SGHTA and CDR2 FQGTGA. Trimming cost V 2 bases and J 4 bases, with 8 bases left between them. Unique molecular identifiers tagged individual cDNA molecules. TCRdb re-analysed the 5' RACE reads in MiXCR, keeping a single row per CDR3 protein. The table shows 75,000 to 80,000 distinct CDR3 sequences, with roughly 9.6% occurring only once. The sequenced sample was whole blood. This receptor was taken from an adult who was a healthcare worker with PCR-confirmed SARS-CoV-2 infection or an uninfected control (not recorded which). The rearrangement joins TRBV7-3 to TRBJ1-1; the D is unclear. The CDR3 protein is CASSLFLSTEAFF. CDR3 DNA sequence: TGTGCCAGCAGCTTATTCTTGAGCACTGAAGCTTTCTTT.